These T cell receptor beta chains were read from a single sample in a study of beta chain features in type 1 diabetes. Here immunoSEQ multiplex PCR was the method, and the copy in TCRdb shows in-frame clones only, minus some. The sample holds 390,000 or so clones, approximately 14% seen once. Sample: naive CD4+ T cells from blood. The receptor source for this set is a man aged 25 to 45 in good health. Both conserved end residues are part of each CDR3. The D gene is left open where the match is weak.

TRBD1	TRBV10-3	TRBJ1-2	CAISEPSPRTGNYGYTF
TRBD2	TRBV9	TRBJ2-1	CASSKRVAGVLHNEQFF
TRBD2	TRBV28	TRBJ2-1	CASRNDLAGGFGNEQFF
TRBD2	TRBV10-3	TRBJ2-3	CAISVGAGGPITTDTQYF
TRBD1	TRBV29-1	TRBJ1-1	CSFGAGGNTEAFF
.	TRBV5-1	TRBJ2-5	CASSLKQETQYF
.	TRBV20-1	TRBJ2-1	CSAIASRGQFF
.	TRBV27	TRBJ2-3	CASSPVAPRRTDTQYF
.	TRBV6-1	TRBJ2-1	CAGGGSPSSYNEQFF
TRBD2	TRBV5-4	TRBJ2-2	CASSSGTSGYGELFF
.	TRBV7-2	TRBJ2-1	CASSFDRGYNEQFF
TRBD2	TRBV9	TRBJ2-7	CASSPPLGSSGLSYEQYF
.	TRBV6-5	TRBJ2-1	CASRTPGSSYNEQFF
TRBD1	TRBV9	TRBJ2-7	CASSVEAGQGWDEQYF
.	TRBV11-2	TRBJ2-5	CALGGQETQYF